This T cell receptor (beta chain) was captured by sequencing in a study of early T cells in non-severe SARS-CoV-2 infection. TCRdb redid the calling of the 5' RACE reads with MiXCR, one entry per CDR3 protein. The table records around 29,000 distinct CDR3 sequences, under 6% of them present only once. This clonotype was seen ten or more times. What it binds is unknown. Study-wide findings and caveats: Clonotype matching in VDJdb favored anti-spike CD8 responses and did not capture private and CD4 specificities.

Deletions cut 4 bases from V and 2 bases from J, with 16 bases between. Germline CDR1 SGHDT, CDR2 YYEEEE. The CDR3 is 15 amino acids. The material sequenced was whole blood. The rearrangement joins TRBV5-6 to TRBJ2-7; D possibly corresponds to TRBD1 (5 bases). This clonotype was sampled from an adult who was a healthcare worker with PCR-confirmed SARS-CoV-2 infection or an uninfected control (not recorded which). CDR3 in amino acids: CASSGPSVTAYEQYF. CDR3 DNA: TGTGCCAGCAGCGGGCCTTCGGTGACAGCCTACGAGCAGTACTTC.